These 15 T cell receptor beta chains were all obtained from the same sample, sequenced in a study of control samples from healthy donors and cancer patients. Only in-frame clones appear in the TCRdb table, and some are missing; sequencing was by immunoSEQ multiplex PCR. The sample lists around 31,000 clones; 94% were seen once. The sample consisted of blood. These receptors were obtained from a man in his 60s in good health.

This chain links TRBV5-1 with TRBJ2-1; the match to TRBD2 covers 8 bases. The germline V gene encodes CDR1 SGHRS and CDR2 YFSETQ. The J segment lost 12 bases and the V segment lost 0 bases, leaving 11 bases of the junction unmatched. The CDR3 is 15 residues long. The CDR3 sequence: CASSLGLAGSEGQFF. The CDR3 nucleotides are TGCGCCAGCAGCTTGGGCCTAGCGGGCTCGGAGGGGCAGTTCTTC.

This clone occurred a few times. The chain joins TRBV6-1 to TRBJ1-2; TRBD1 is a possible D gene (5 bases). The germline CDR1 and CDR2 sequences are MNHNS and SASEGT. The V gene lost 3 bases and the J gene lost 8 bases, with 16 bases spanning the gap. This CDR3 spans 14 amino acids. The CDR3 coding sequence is TGTGCCAGCAGTGAGGGGACGGGGTTAAAGGGCTACACCTTC. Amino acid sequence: CASSEGTGLKGYTF.

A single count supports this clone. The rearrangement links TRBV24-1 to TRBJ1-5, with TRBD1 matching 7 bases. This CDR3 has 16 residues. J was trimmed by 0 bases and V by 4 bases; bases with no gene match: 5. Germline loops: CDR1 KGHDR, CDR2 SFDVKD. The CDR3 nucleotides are TGTGCCACCAGTGAAGCTGACAGGGATAGCAATCAGCCCCAGCATTTT. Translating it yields CATSEADRDSNQPQHF.

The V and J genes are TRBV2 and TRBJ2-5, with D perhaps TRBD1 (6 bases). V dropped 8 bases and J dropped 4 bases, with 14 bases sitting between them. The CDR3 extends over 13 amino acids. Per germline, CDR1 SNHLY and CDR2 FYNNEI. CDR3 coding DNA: TGTGCCAGCGTCTCAGGGGCAGGAGAGACCCAGTACTTC. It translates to CASVSGAGETQYF.

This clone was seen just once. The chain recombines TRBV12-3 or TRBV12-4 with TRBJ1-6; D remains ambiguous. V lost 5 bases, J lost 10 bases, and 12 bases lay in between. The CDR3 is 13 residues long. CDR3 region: CASSMTFTSPLHF. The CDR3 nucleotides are TGTGCCAGCAGTATGACATTTACCTCACCCCTCCACTTT.

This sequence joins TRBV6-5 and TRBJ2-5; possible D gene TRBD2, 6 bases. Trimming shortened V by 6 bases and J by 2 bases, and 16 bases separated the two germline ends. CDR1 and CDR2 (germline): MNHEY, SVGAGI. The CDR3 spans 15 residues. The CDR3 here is CASSPRVGGQETQYF. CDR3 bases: TGTGCCAGCAGCCCGAGGGTGGGGGGACAAGAGACCCAGTACTTC.

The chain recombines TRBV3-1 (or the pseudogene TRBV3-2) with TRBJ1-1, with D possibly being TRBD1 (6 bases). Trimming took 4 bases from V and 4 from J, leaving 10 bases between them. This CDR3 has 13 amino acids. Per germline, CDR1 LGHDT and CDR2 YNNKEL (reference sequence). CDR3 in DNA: TGTGCCAGCAGCCCTACAGGGAGCACTGAAGCTTTCTTT. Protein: CASSPTGSTEAFF.

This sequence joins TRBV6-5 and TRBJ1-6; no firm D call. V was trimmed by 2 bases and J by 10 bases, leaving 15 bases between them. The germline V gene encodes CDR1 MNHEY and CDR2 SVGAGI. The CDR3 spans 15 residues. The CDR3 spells CASSYGGGVRSPLHF. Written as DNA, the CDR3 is TGTGCCAGCAGTTACGGTGGCGGGGTTAGGTCACCCCTCCACTTT.

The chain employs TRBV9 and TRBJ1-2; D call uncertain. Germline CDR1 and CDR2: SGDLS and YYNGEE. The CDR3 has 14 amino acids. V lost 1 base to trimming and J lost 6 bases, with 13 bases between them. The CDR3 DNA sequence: TGTGCCAGCAGCGTAAGGGTGGGTAAGGATGGCTACACCTTC. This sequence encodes CASSVRVGKDGYTF.

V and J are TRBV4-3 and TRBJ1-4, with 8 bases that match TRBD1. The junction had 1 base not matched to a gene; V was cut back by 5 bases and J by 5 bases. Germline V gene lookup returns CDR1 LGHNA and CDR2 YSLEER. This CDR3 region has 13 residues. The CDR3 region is CASSRDRNEKLFF. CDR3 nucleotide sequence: TGCGCCAGCAGCAGGGACAGGAATGAAAAACTGTTTTTT.

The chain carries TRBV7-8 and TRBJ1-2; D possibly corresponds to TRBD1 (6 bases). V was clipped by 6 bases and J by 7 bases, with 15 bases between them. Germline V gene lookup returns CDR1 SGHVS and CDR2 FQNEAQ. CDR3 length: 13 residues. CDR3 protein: CASRPGQTGGYTF. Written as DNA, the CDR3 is TGTGCCAGCAGACCGGGACAAACGGGTGGCTACACCTTC.

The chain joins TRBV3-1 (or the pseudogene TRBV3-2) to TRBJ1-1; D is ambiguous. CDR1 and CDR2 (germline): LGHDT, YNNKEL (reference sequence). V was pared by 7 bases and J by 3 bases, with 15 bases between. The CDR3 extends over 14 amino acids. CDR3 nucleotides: TGTGCCAGCAACTTATCGGTAGGGCACACTGAAGCTTTCTTT. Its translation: CASNLSVGHTEAFF.

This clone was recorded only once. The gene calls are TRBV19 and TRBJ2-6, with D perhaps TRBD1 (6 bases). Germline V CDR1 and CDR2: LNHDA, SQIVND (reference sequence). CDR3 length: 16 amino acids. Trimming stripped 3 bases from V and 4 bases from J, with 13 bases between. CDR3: CASSMNRALGANVLTF. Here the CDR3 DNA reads TGTGCCAGTAGTATGAACAGGGCCCTCGGGGCCAACGTCCTGACTTTC.

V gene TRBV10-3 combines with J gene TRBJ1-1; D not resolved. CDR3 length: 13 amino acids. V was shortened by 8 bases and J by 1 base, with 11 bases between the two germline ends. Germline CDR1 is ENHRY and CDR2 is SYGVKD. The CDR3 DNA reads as TGTGCCATCGCCTTTGCCGGGAACACTGAAGCTTTCTTT. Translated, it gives CAIAFAGNTEAFF.

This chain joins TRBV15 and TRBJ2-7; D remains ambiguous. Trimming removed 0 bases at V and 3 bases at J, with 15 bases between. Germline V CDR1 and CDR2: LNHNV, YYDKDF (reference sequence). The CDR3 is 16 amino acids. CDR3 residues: CATSREAGAQLYEQYF. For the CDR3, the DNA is TGTGCCACCAGCAGAGAGGCCGGCGCCCAGCTCTACGAGCAGTACTTC.